The rows below give T cell receptor beta chains drawn from one sample of a study of T cell responses to AZD1222 COVID-19 vaccine. Measured with immunoSEQ multiplex PCR; TCRdb has only the in-frame clones, and not every one. The data hold about 82,000 clones, with roughly four fifths observed a single time. Sequenced here: peripheral blood, sampled 28 days after the second AZD1222 dose. The source is an adult who received the AZD1222 COVID-19 vaccine. Each CDR3 is given without its conserved first and last residue.

j_gene	v_gene	CDR3aa
TRBJ1-1	TRBV6-1	ASSEGGPLGITEAF
TRBJ2-6	TRBV5-1	ASSLQGLGGANVLT
TRBJ1-5	TRBV6-2/TRBV6-3	ASSYLGNQPQH
TRBJ1-1	TRBV7-2	ASKWGANTEAF
TRBJ2-7	TRBV30	AWSKGDRVHEQY
TRBJ2-1	TRBV25-1	ASSVPGGRSYNEQF
TRBJ1-1	TRBV15	ATKKVVGGNTEAF
TRBJ1-1	TRBV6-2/TRBV6-3	ASSGGTTALEAF
TRBJ1-1	TRBV2	ASNSYRGTEAF
TRBJ1-2	TRBV5-4	ASSLEAGTRGYT
TRBJ2-1	TRBV6-2/TRBV6-3	ASSYSIRYRHESNEQF
TRBJ1-5	TRBV28	ASKGQGAGNQPQH
TRBJ1-6	TRBV3-1/TRBV3-2	ASSQEGLIGNSPLH
TRBJ1-5	TRBV28	ASSPNEGSQPQH
TRBJ1-2	TRBV5-6	ASSTGTSSYGYT
TRBJ1-5	TRBV7-2	ASSLGQNQPQH
TRBJ2-3	TRBV12-5	ASSKGDTQY
TRBJ2-1	TRBV3-1/TRBV3-2	ASLAGGEQF
TRBJ1-1	TRBV27	ASSLKRPNTEAF
TRBJ2-1	TRBV5-1	ASSIWTGPNNEQF
TRBJ2-1	TRBV27	ASSLSTGSSNEQF
TRBJ1-1	TRBV29-1	SVARRENTEAF
TRBJ1-3	TRBV28	ASTLGPFSGNTIY
TRBJ2-1	TRBV27	ASSLGSGRVEEQF
TRBJ2-1	TRBV7-3	ASSLRSAASTNEQF
TRBJ2-6	TRBV28	ASSFRGYGANVLT
TRBJ2-6	TRBV7-3	ASSLGPAGANVLT
TRBJ2-1	TRBV18	ASLRDRGLHEQF
TRBJ2-1	TRBV6-2/TRBV6-3	ASSYGTPSYNEQF
TRBJ1-5	TRBV6-5	ASHPTGGSNQPQH
NA	TRBV7-2	ASSRGLAGETQY
TRBJ2-4	TRBV3-1/TRBV3-2	ASSVTIPIQRKNIQY
TRBJ1-6	TRBV5-1	ASSLGPNSPLH
TRBJ1-2	TRBV6-5	ATTRTGADYGYT
TRBJ2-7	TRBV20-1	SAWGGYEQY
TRBJ2-7	TRBV15	ATSGQGKKAEQY
TRBJ2-3	TRBV19	ASSRLQGASTDTQY
TRBJ1-5	TRBV30	AWSVRVGDQPQH
TRBJ1-5	TRBV15	ATSRVSNQPQH
TRBJ2-7	TRBV30	AWSVRPGSYEQY